This entry lists 24 T cell receptor beta chains sequenced from one sample in a study of long-term antiretroviral therapy in people with HIV. Samples were assayed with immunoSEQ v3.0 at survey level. Method: immunoSEQ multiplex PCR; TCRdb's copy keeps in-frame clones and lacks some. The sample consists of nearly 50,000 clones, under 90% of them appearing once. Specimen: unsorted PBMCs, collected 0.8 years after starting antiretroviral therapy. All receptors derive from a woman younger than 30 with HIV.

The rearrangement links TRBV2 to TRBJ2-7, with 9 bases lining up with TRBD2. Germline CDR1 is SNHLY and CDR2 is FYNNEI. The CDR3 is 15 amino acids. Germline trimming cut 1 base from V and 9 bases from J; bases unmatched to any gene: 10. The chain's CDR3 is CASSEGRLAGAGQYF. CDR3 nucleotides: TGTGCCAGCAGTGAAGGTCGGTTAGCGGGAGCTGGGCAGTACTTC.

The chain carries TRBV7-2 and TRBJ2-3, with TRBD2 matching 10 bases. CDR1 and CDR2 from the germline V gene are SGHTA and FQGNSA. The trim removed 5 bases at V and 7 bases at J, leaving 12 bases unmatched. This CDR3 is built from 16 residues. For the CDR3, the DNA is TGTGCCAGCAGCCCATATCCTAGCGGGAGTTATAATACGCAGTATTTT. Its protein product is CASSPYPSGSYNTQYF.

CDR3 bases: TGTGCCAGCAGCTTAGATGGGACAAACTATGGCTACACCTTC. Its protein is CASSLDGTNYGYTF. The rearrangement links TRBV11-2 to TRBJ1-2; possible D gene TRBD1, 6 bases. V was shortened by 0 bases and J by 2 bases, with 7 bases between the two germline ends. CDR1 SGHAT and CDR2 FQNNGV come from the germline V gene. The CDR3 extends over 14 amino acids.

The chain carries TRBV7-9 and TRBJ2-7; 10 bases line up with TRBD1. Losses at the gene ends were 8 bases for V and 3 bases for J; bases not matched to a gene: 4. The CDR3 consists of 13 residues. Germline lookup yields CDR1 SEHNR and CDR2 FQNEAQ (reference sequence). DNA of the CDR3: TGTGCCAGCCCACGGACAGGGGGCTACGAGCAGTACTTC. Amino acid sequence: CASPRTGGYEQYF.

The chain employs TRBV5-1 and TRBJ2-5, with D possibly called TRBD1 or TRBD2 (5 bases each). V was shortened by 2 bases and J by 2 bases, with 13 bases between the two germline ends. This CDR3 region has 15 residues. Germline CDR1 is SGHRS and CDR2 is YFSETQ. CDR3 sequence: CASSLTGPPQETQYF. The CDR3 DNA sequence: TGCGCCAGCAGCTTAACGGGACCACCTCAAGAGACCCAGTACTTC. Combining the CDR3 with reference TRBV5-1 and TRBJ2-5 gives the whole variable domain KAGVTQTPRYLIKTRGQQVTLSCSPISGHRSVSWYQQTPGQGLQFLFEYFSETQRNKGNFPGRFSGRQFSNSRSEMNVSTLELGDSALYLCASSLTGPPQETQYFGPGTRLLVL.

V is TRBV7-3 and J is TRBJ2-1, with D possibly being TRBD2 (6 bases). The V end was cut by 5 bases, the J end by 3 bases, with 11 bases between. The CDR3 spans 14 residues. The germline V gene has CDR1 SGHTA and CDR2 FQGTGA. The CDR3 spells CASSAGGGYNEQFF. The CDR3 nucleotides read TGTGCCAGCAGCGCCGGGGGAGGCTACAATGAGCAGTTCTTC.

The chain is built from TRBV7-2 and TRBJ2-7; 8 bases are a match to TRBD1. The junction had 6 bases not matched to a gene; V was cut back by 5 bases and J by 6 bases. In germline, CDR1 is SGHTA, CDR2 FQGNSA. There are 13 residues in the CDR3. The CDR3 region has the DNA TGTGCCAGCAGCGCAGGACAGGGTCGCGAGCAGTACTTC. Its protein product is CASSAGQGREQYF.

CDR3 protein: CASSTARSFYSTDTQYF. CDR3 bases: TGTGCCAGCAGTACTGCACGGTCTTTTTATAGCACAGATACGCAGTATTTT. The rearrangement uses TRBV27 and TRBJ2-3; D gene uncertain. V lost 5 bases to trimming and J lost 0 bases, with 18 bases between them. This CDR3 comprises 17 residues. The germline gives CDR1 MNHEY, CDR2 SMNVEV (reference sequence).

CDR3 DNA sequence: TGTGCCAGCAGCTTAGGGCTAGCGGGGACAAAGCAGTACTTC. It is translated as CASSLGLAGTKQYF. The chain is built from TRBV11-3 and TRBJ2-7, with TRBD2 identical over 9 bases. CDR1 SGHNT and CDR2 YENEEA come from the germline V gene. This CDR3 has 14 residues. V dropped 1 base and J dropped 8; count of bases not matched to a gene: 6.

This rearrangement joins TRBV7-2 to TRBJ2-5; 8 positions agree with TRBD2. V shed 0 bases, J shed 0 bases, and the junction held 6 bases outside the gene matches. The CDR3 is made up of 17 amino acids. Looked up from germline, CDR1 is SGHTA and CDR2 is FQGNSA. The CDR3 sequence is CASSLAVLAGHQETQYF. DNA for the CDR3: TGTGCCAGCAGCTTAGCGGTGCTAGCGGGTCACCAAGAGACCCAGTACTTC.

V and J are TRBV2 and TRBJ1-5; 11 bases are a match to TRBD1. Germline V gives CDR1 SNHLY, CDR2 FYNNEI. CDR3 size: 17 residues. The V and J ends lost 6 bases and 0 bases, in that order; junction bases with no gene match: 7. As DNA, the CDR3 is TGTGCCAGCAGAAGGGACAGGGGGGTTTTTAGCAATCAGCCCCAGCATTTT. This translates into CASRRDRGVFSNQPQHF.

The CDR3 sequence: CASSVAEYSNQPQHF. DNA of the CDR3: TGTGCCAGCAGCGTAGCGGAATATAGCAATCAGCCCCAGCATTTT. The chain recombines TRBV9 with TRBJ1-5; D remains unclear. Germline assignment: CDR1 SGDLS and CDR2 YYNGEE. The V gene lost 0 bases and the J gene lost 0 bases, with 7 bases spanning the gap. This CDR3 comprises 15 residues.

V is TRBV14 and J is TRBJ2-5; D gene uncertain. This CDR3 has 16 residues. The germline CDR1 and CDR2 sequences are SGHDN and FVKESK. Trimming cost V 0 bases and J 7 bases, with 18 bases left between them. CDR3 nucleotides: TGTGCCAGCAGCCAAGAACGTGGTTGGGAAAGGGCGACCCAGTACTTC. Amino acid sequence: CASSQERGWERATQYF.

The chain employs TRBV7-2 and TRBJ2-7, with D possibly matching TRBD1 (5 bases). Looked up from germline, CDR1 is SGHTA and CDR2 is FQGNSA. This CDR3 is 17 amino acids long. Trimming left V 0 bases short and J 6 bases short, with 21 bases between. This CDR3 is CASSLASKGLRSSEQYF. The CDR3 region has the DNA TGTGCCAGCAGCTTAGCAAGCAAGGGGCTACGTTCGTCCGAGCAGTACTTC.

The chain joins TRBV5-4 to TRBJ1-2; D is possibly TRBD1 (6 bases). There are 14 residues in the CDR3. V gave up 6 bases and J gave up 2 bases, with 14 bases separating them. Germline values: CDR1 SGHNT, CDR2 YYREEE (reference sequence). The CDR3 region is CASKGGQTNYGYTF. In DNA, the CDR3 is TGTGCCAGCAAGGGTGGACAGACCAACTATGGCTACACCTTC.

The V and J genes are TRBV25-1 and TRBJ2-7; the D gene is possibly TRBD2 (5 bases). Per the germline V gene, CDR1 is MGHDK and CDR2 is SYGVNS. The CDR3 covers 14 residues. Trimming pared 3 bases from V and 6 bases from J, leaving 15 bases between. CDR3 residues: CASSDPPGRGEQYF. CDR3 in DNA: TGTGCCAGCAGTGACCCCCCAGGACGGGGCGAGCAGTACTTC.

The chain is built from TRBV5-6 and TRBJ2-7; 10 bases match TRBD2. Germline CDR1 and CDR2: SGHDT and YYEEEE. Trimming at V came to 5 bases and at J to 0 bases, leaving 5 bases not matched to a gene. This CDR3 is built from 15 residues. The DNA of the CDR3 is TGTGCCAGCAGTTCCGGGACTAGCGCCTCCTACGAGCAGTACTTC. Residues: CASSSGTSASYEQYF.

This clone appeared a few times. V usage is TRBV19 and J usage is TRBJ2-1; tentatively, D is TRBD2 (5 bases). Germline CDR1 and CDR2: LNHDA and SQIVND (reference sequence). There are 15 residues in the CDR3. Trimming removed 3 bases from V and 0 bases from J, with 9 bases in between. CDR3 DNA: TGTGCCAGTAGTATCAAGCGGACCTCCTACAATGAGCAGTTCTTC. Translated: CASSIKRTSYNEQFF.

In nucleotides, the CDR3 is TGTGCCAGTAGTCCCTCACTAGCGAGACAAGAGACCCAGTACTTC. Encoded protein: CASSPSLARQETQYF. The chain recombines TRBV19 with TRBJ2-5; 7 bases align to TRBD2. Germline values: CDR1 LNHDA, CDR2 SQIVND (reference sequence). With V trimmed by 5 bases and J by 2 bases, 8 bases remained unmatched. The CDR3 has 15 residues. The whole variable domain, filled in from reference TRBV19 and TRBJ2-5, reads DGGITQSPKYLFRKEGQNVTLSCEQNLNHDAMYWYRQDPGQGLRLIYYSQIVNDFQKGDIAEGYSVSREKKESFPLTVTSAQKNPTAFYLCASSPSLARQETQYFGPGTRLLVL.

The genes are TRBV9 and TRBJ2-2; 11 bases match TRBD1. V was pared by 5 bases and J by 5 bases, with 8 bases of the junction left unmatched. The CDR3 is 16 amino acids. Germline-derived CDR1 and CDR2 are SGDLS and YYNGEE. The CDR3 DNA sequence: TGTGCCAGCAGTGGGACAGGGGGAAGCGGGACCGGGGAGCTGTTTTTT. Translated: CASSGTGGSGTGELFF.

V gene TRBV19 combines with J gene TRBJ2-1; 11 nucleotides match TRBD1. The trim removed 5 bases at V and 8 bases at J, leaving 8 bases unmatched. This CDR3 is 15 amino acids long. Per the germline V gene, CDR1 is LNHDA and CDR2 is SQIVND (reference sequence). CDR3 nucleotides: TGTGCCAGTAGTTTCGGGACAGGGGGACGGTATGAGCAGTTCTTC. It translates to CASSFGTGGRYEQFF.

Here the CDR3 DNA reads TGTGCCAGCAGTTTGCCCCCTGGTAGGTTGGGCACAGATACGCAGTATTTT. This encodes CASSLPPGRLGTDTQYF. The chain uses TRBV28 and TRBJ2-3; D is undetermined. The germline V gene has CDR1 MDHEN and CDR2 SYDVKM. The ends were cut back, 3 bases at V and 1 base at J, with 17 bases in the middle. CDR3 length: 17 residues.

The chain joins TRBV4-1 to TRBJ2-5; 16 nucleotides match TRBD2. In germline, CDR1 is MGHRA, CDR2 YSYEKL. The CDR3 is made up of 20 amino acids. The V and J ends lost 1 base and 4 bases, in that order; junction bases with no gene match: 12. As DNA, the CDR3 is TGCGCCAGCAGCCAAGTGGGACTAGCGGGAGGGCCGGGCGAAGGAGAGACCCAGTACTTC. Translating gives CASSQVGLAGGPGEGETQYF.

The J gene is TRBJ1-2, the V gene TRBV28; D remains unclear. The CDR3 totals 11 residues. Deletions cut 6 bases from V and 5 bases from J, with 7 bases between. Germline-derived CDR1 and CDR2 are MDHEN and SYDVKM. The CDR3 bases are TGTGCCAGCAGGGTCGAATATGGCTACACCTTC. Its translation: CASRVEYGYTF.